This is a list of T cell receptor beta chains from one sample in a study of ipilimumab plus nivolumab after autologous stem cell transplantation. The protocol was immunoSEQ multiplex PCR, while the TCRdb copy is restricted to in-frame clones and leaves out a portion. Among about 23,000 clones, under 75% were seen once, and the ten largest hold around 23%. Sequencing was performed on PBMCs, taken in a trial of ipilimumab plus nivolumab as post-transplant consolidation. These receptors all come from a male donor with diffuse large B-cell lymphoma. Each CDR3 is given with its conserved first and last residue. The D gene is left open where the match is weak. Clone size is shown for a subset of rows, as once, few, many or a class of expanded clone.

j_gene	d_gene	v_gene	abundance	CDR3aa	CDR3nt
TRBJ2-7	.	TRBV2	.	CASSPDTNEQYF	TGTGCCAGCAGTCCTGACACCAACGAGCAGTACTTC
TRBJ2-1	TRBD2	TRBV7-9	.	CASSREAGGPDEQFF	TGTGCCAGCAGCCGGGAAGCGGGAGGGCCCGATGAGCAGTTCTTC
TRBJ2-1	.	TRBV9	few	CASSVFGGSNEQFF	TGTGCCAGCAGCGTGTTCGGCGGTTCAAATGAGCAGTTCTTC
TRBJ1-1	.	TRBV7-9	.	CASSLWQTNTEAFF	TGTGCCAGCAGCTTATGGCAGACGAACACTGAAGCTTTCTTT
TRBJ1-5	TRBD1	TRBV30	.	CAWSLTGNQPQHF	TGTGCCTGGAGTTTGACAGGGAATCAGCCCCAGCATTTT
TRBJ2-1	.	TRBV29-1	.	CSVQLGLRVAHEQFF	TGCAGCGTTCAACTTGGTCTCAGGGTGGCCCATGAGCAGTTCTTC
TRBJ2-5	.	TRBV30	.	CAWSARDASRQETQYF	TGTGCCTGGAGTGCCCGGGACGCCTCAAGGCAGGAGACCCAGTACTTC
TRBJ1-2	.	TRBV9	few	CASSATTLADGYTF	TGTGCCAGCAGCGCGACGACCCTGGCGGATGGCTACACCTTC
TRBJ2-5	TRBD1	TRBV6-6	once	CASSYRGQGKRETQYF	TGTGCCAGCAGTTATAGGGGACAGGGAAAAAGAGAGACCCAGTACTTC
TRBJ2-7	.	TRBV6-6	.	CASSYSGAVHEQYF	TGTGCCAGCAGTTACTCGGGGGCAGTCCACGAGCAGTACTTC
TRBJ2-4	.	TRBV18	.	CASSPPDETGAKNIQYF	TGTGCCAGCTCACCACCGGACGAAACCGGAGCCAAAAACATTCAGTACTTC
TRBJ2-3	.	TRBV2	.	CASSGGLQADTQYF	TGTGCCTCCTCAGGGGGGCTCCAAGCAGATACGCAGTATTTT
TRBJ1-5	.	TRBV29-1	few	CSVVLGSDQPQHF	TGCAGCGTTGTTTTAGGGTCTGATCAGCCCCAGCATTTT
TRBJ2-2	.	TRBV25-1	.	CASSEFFSADTGELFF	TGTGCCAGCAGTGAATTTTTCAGTGCTGACACCGGGGAGCTGTTTTTT
TRBJ1-2	.	TRBV30	few	CAWSGQYNYGYTF	TGTGCCTGGTCCGGACAGTACAACTATGGCTACACCTTC
TRBJ2-7	TRBD1	TRBV30	.	CAWSTGQGLSSYEQYF	TGTGCCTGGAGTACCGGACAGGGACTCAGCTCCTACGAGCAGTACTTC
TRBJ1-1	.	TRBV25-1	.	CASSVMGRNTEAFF	TGTGCCAGCAGTGTCATGGGACGGAACACTGAAGCTTTCTTT
TRBJ2-7	TRBD1	TRBV29-1	few	CSVVQTGGYEQYF	TGCAGCGTTGTACAGACAGGGGGCTACGAGCAGTACTTC
TRBJ1-1	TRBD1	TRBV5-5	.	CASSFGQGGTEAFF	TGTGCCAGCAGCTTCGGACAGGGGGGGACTGAAGCTTTCTTT
TRBJ1-5	.	TRBV19	.	CASSIGGQTQHF	TGTGCCAGTAGTATAGGAGGACAGACCCAGCATTTT
TRBJ2-4	.	TRBV27	.	CASSLPNRGGYIQYF	TGTGCCAGCAGTTTACCCAACAGGGGAGGATACATTCAGTACTTC
TRBJ2-3	TRBD2	TRBV7-2	.	CASSTRLAGGTDTQYF	TGTGCCAGCAGCACCAGACTAGCGGGGGGAACAGATACGCAGTATTTT
TRBJ2-7	.	TRBV5-1	.	CASSFQGPPYEQYF	TGCGCCAGCAGCTTTCAGGGGCCCCCCTACGAGCAGTACTTC
TRBJ1-2	TRBD1	TRBV5-1	.	CASSLGTVYGYTF	TGCGCCAGCAGCCTAGGGACAGTCTATGGCTACACCTTC
TRBJ2-2	.	TRBV2	.	CASSEIGMAGELFF	TGTGCCAGCAGTGAAATCGGGATGGCCGGGGAGCTGTTTTTT
TRBJ1-3	TRBD1	TRBV4-2	few	CASSQEDRAGNTIYF	TGTGCCAGCAGCCAGGAGGACAGGGCTGGAAACACCATATATTTT
TRBJ1-2	TRBD1	TRBV28	.	CASSSGQGKGYTF	TGTGCCAGCAGTTCGGGACAGGGGAAAGGCTACACCTTC
TRBJ1-5	.	TRBV10-2	few	CASFSGTRKGNQPQHF	TGCGCCAGCTTCTCAGGGACACGAAAGGGAAATCAGCCCCAGCATTTT
TRBJ2-5	TRBD2	TRBV9	once	CASSEGLAGLQETQYF	TGTGCCAGCAGTGAGGGACTAGCGGGCCTCCAAGAGACCCAGTACTTC
TRBJ2-2	.	TRBV2	.	CASSELGQTGELFF	TGTGCCAGCAGTGAATTGGGACAAACCGGGGAGCTGTTTTTT
TRBJ1-2	.	TRBV6-1	.	CASSPSGGSGYTF	TGTGCCAGCAGTCCCTCTGGGGGGAGTGGCTACACCTTC
TRBJ2-7	.	TRBV2	.	CASSERIAGMGEQYF	TGTGCCAGCAGTGAAAGGATAGCAGGAATGGGCGAGCAGTACTTC
TRBJ2-3	.	TRBV5-8	.	CASSLWREKDTQYF	TGTGCCAGCAGCTTGTGGCGGGAAAAAGATACGCAGTATTTT
TRBJ2-1	.	TRBV11-3	.	CASSLARQVEDEQFF	TGTGCCAGCAGCTTAGCACGACAGGTGGAAGATGAGCAGTTCTTC
TRBJ2-1	.	TRBV7-9	few	CASSFRPRSYNEQFF	TGTGCCAGCAGCTTCCGCCCCCGCTCCTACAATGAGCAGTTCTTC
TRBJ2-1	.	TRBV7-2	many	CASKTHRSYNEQFF	TGTGCCAGTAAAACGCACCGCTCCTACAATGAGCAGTTCTTC
TRBJ2-1	TRBD2	TRBV19	.	CASSIVASGGEQFF	TGTGCCAGTAGTATAGTGGCTAGCGGCGGTGAGCAGTTCTTC
TRBJ2-4	TRBD2	TRBV11-2	.	CASSLAGGAKNIQYF	TGTGCCAGCAGCTTAGCCGGGGGGGCCAAAAACATTCAGTACTTC
TRBJ2-1	TRBD2	TRBV7-3	.	CASSFQPGGYNEQFF	TGTGCCAGCAGCTTCCAACCGGGGGGGTACAATGAGCAGTTCTTC
TRBJ2-7	TRBD1	TRBV15	.	CATSRSPGQVNEQYF	TGTGCCACCAGCAGATCCCCGGGACAGGTCAACGAGCAGTACTTC
TRBJ2-7	TRBD1	TRBV5-1	.	CASSFQGAGDSSAYEQYF	TGCGCCAGCAGCTTTCAGGGGGCGGGCGATAGCAGCGCTTACGAGCAGTACTTC
TRBJ2-7	TRBD2	TRBV27	.	CASTVPGLGYEQYF	TGTGCCAGCACCGTCCCGGGACTAGGGTACGAGCAGTACTTC
TRBJ2-7	.	TRBV12-2	.	CASRILAGRTLREQYF	TGTGCAAGTCGCATTTTAGCGGGAAGGACCTTACGGGAGCAGTACTTC
TRBJ2-1	TRBD2	TRBV12-5	.	CASAPGLAVYNEQFF	TGTGCTAGTGCTCCGGGACTAGCGGTATACAATGAGCAGTTCTTC